This entry concerns a single T cell receptor beta chain. These data originate in a study of blood T cell repertoires in COVID-19. This CDR3 has 15 residues. Germline values: CDR1 SGHAT, CDR2 FQNNGV. Trimming left V 2 bases short and J 3 bases short, with 11 bases between. Method: immunoSEQ multiplex PCR; TCRdb's copy keeps in-frame clones and lacks some. The data show about 98,000 clones, over 70% seen once. The sequence derives from a woman of 80 years or more with acute or convalescent COVID-19. The sequencing input was peripheral blood. The genes are TRBV11-2 and TRBJ1-3; tentatively, D is TRBD1 (5 bases). The CDR3 reads CASSLSGISGNTIYF. CDR3 in DNA: TGTGCCAGCAGCTTATCAGGGATCAGTGGAAACACCATATATTTT.